The 8 T cell receptor beta chains below all came from one sample that was sequenced in a study of blood T cell repertoires in COVID-19. TCRdb's table, derived via immunoSEQ multiplex PCR, lists solely in-frame clones and lacks some. The profile shows roughly 92,000 clones, over 75% of them singletons. Sequenced: peripheral blood. These receptors were obtained from a woman of 80 years or more with acute or convalescent COVID-19.

The table lists this clone with a few counts. The CDR3 region has the DNA TGTGCCAGTAGTATTAACTACGCCAATGAGCAGTTCTTC. This codes for CASSINYANEQFF. This sequence joins TRBV19 and TRBJ2-1; D call uncertain. Germline CDR1 LNHDA, CDR2 SQIVND (reference sequence). With 3 bases removed from V and 6 bases from J, the gap between germline ends came to 9 bases. The CDR3 extends over 13 amino acids.

The chain carries TRBV6-2 or TRBV6-3 and TRBJ2-2; tentative D call: TRBD1 (5 bases). Germline CDR1 is MNHEY and CDR2 is SVGEGT. The V gene lost 4 bases and the J gene lost 6 bases, with 12 bases spanning the gap. The CDR3 totals 14 residues. The CDR3 coding sequence is TGTGCCAGCAGTTCACGCTTGACAGCCGGGGAGCTGTTTTTT. Translated: CASSSRLTAGELFF.

A few counts support this clone. The chain recombines TRBV5-1 with TRBJ2-7; unclear D gene. There are 13 residues in the CDR3. Trimming shortened V by 7 bases and J by 0 bases, and 11 bases separated the two germline ends. The germline CDR1 and CDR2 sequences are SGHRS and YFSETQ. CDR3 bases: TGCGCCAGCCGCTCTACGGGCTCCTACGAGCAGTACTTC. Translating gives CASRSTGSYEQYF. Drawing the rest from reference TRBV5-1 and TRBJ2-7, the complete variable domain is KAGVTQTPRYLIKTRGQQVTLSCSPISGHRSVSWYQQTPGQGLQFLFEYFSETQRNKGNFPGRFSGRQFSNSRSEMNVSTLELGDSALYLCASRSTGSYEQYFGPGTRLTVT.

The rearrangement links TRBV13 to TRBJ2-1; D unresolved. The V end was cut by 3 bases, the J end by 3 bases, with 6 bases between. This CDR3 comprises 13 residues. Germline values: CDR1 PRHDT, CDR2 FYEKMQ (reference sequence). CDR3: CASSFRSYNEQFF. DNA of the CDR3: TGTGCCAGCAGCTTCCGCAGCTACAATGAGCAGTTCTTC.

This clone appeared a single time. The chain employs TRBV6-5 and TRBJ1-2; D call uncertain. The CDR3 has 14 amino acids. In germline, CDR1 is MNHEY, CDR2 SVGAGI. The ends were cut back, 5 bases at V and 6 bases at J, with 16 bases in the middle. The DNA of the CDR3 is TGTGCCAGCAGTACCAGTGCGGGGTTCAATGGCTACACCTTC. Protein: CASSTSAGFNGYTF.

The V gene is TRBV6-6, the J gene TRBJ1-1; 8 positions agree with TRBD1. V shed 6 bases, J shed 1 base, and the junction held 19 bases outside the gene matches. The CDR3 has 19 amino acids. Germline V gives CDR1 MNHNY, CDR2 SVGAGI (reference sequence). The CDR3 region is CASSYPFRRTGKANTEAFF. In DNA, the CDR3 is TGTGCCAGCAGCTACCCTTTTCGGCGGACAGGGAAGGCGAACACTGAAGCTTTCTTT.

The CDR3 region has the DNA TGTGCCAGCAGTTACGCTACGGCAACTCCGAGGTGGTTTTTT. It translates to CASSYATATPRWFF. The genes are TRBV6-5 and TRBJ1-4; D is unresolved. V was pared by 2 bases and J by 16 bases, with 20 bases between. The CDR3 has 14 residues. Germline values: CDR1 MNHEY, CDR2 SVGAGI.

The rearrangement uses TRBV18 and TRBJ1-2; no clear D. The CDR3 runs 13 residues. The germline V and J ends were trimmed by 2 bases and 5 bases, with 9 bases remaining between them. Germline V lookup: CDR1 KGHSH, CDR2 LQKENI. CDR3: CASSPATEYGYTF. The CDR3 DNA is TGTGCCAGCTCACCAGCAACAGAATATGGCTACACCTTC.